This TCR beta chain originates from a study of T cells in Graves' hyperthyroidism and ophthalmopathy. Broader study findings: Most clonotypes expanded in thyroid above 0.001 were likewise present in blood. The model forecast ophthalmopathy, anticipating it by a median about six months before onset.

Ten or more counts support this clonotype. What it binds is unknown. What was amplified from RNA transcripts were TCR beta CDR3 regions. The HTBI primer set served for first-round RT-PCR of the TCR CDR3. TCRdb reanalysed the multiplex PCR reads using MiXCR and keeps one entry per CDR3 protein. The sample shows about 160,000 distinct CDR3 sequences, roughly 9.4% of them seen only once. Germline CDR1 and CDR2: SGHVS and FQNEAQ. Trimming left V 5 bases short and J 1 base short, with 18 bases between. CDR3 length: 16 residues. The source is a woman aged 18-29 years with Graves' hyperthyroidism that later progressed to Graves' ophthalmopathy. The chain links TRBV7-8 to TRBJ2-7; maybe TRBD1 (6 bases). Sequencing was carried out using blood. The CDR3 loop reads CASSLMSIGTSYEQYF. The CDR3 DNA reads TGTGCCAGCAGCCTGATGAGTATCGGGACATCCTACGAGCAGTACTTC.